These T cell receptor beta chains were read from a single sample in a study of blood T cell repertoires in COVID-19. Profiling relied on immunoSEQ multiplex PCR, and the TCRdb table lists in-frame clones only, not all of them. Here the sample spans fewer than 350,000 clones, 90% being singletons. The sequencing input was PBMCs or T cells enriched from blood (not recorded which). The receptors come from a woman aged 18 to 35 with acute COVID-19. CDR3s include the opening cysteine and the closing phenylalanine or tryptophan. D genes are given only for firm matches. A row's size may be missing; if present it is once, few, many or a size class.

D: NA
size: once
V: TRBV3-1/TRBV3-2
J: TRBJ1-1
CDR3: CASSQVGGRTNTEAFF
DNA: TGTGCCAGCAGCCAAGTGGGGGGGCGGACGAACACTGAAGCTTTCTTT

D: TRBD1
size: NA
V: TRBV6-5
J: TRBJ1-6
CDR3: CASSRTGNSPLHF
DNA: TGTGCCAGCAGCCGGACAGGGAACTCACCCCTCCACTTT

D: TRBD1
size: once
V: TRBV28
J: TRBJ2-7
CDR3: CASSFFPRTGRQHEQYF
DNA: TGTGCCAGCAGTTTTTTCCCACGGACAGGGCGTCAACACGAGCAGTACTTC

D: NA
size: NA
V: TRBV30
J: TRBJ2-6
CDR3: CAWSVLAGPGANVLTF
DNA: TGTGCCTGGAGTGTACTAGCTGGGCCTGGGGCCAACGTCCTGACTTTC

D: NA
size: NA
V: TRBV5-8
J: TRBJ2-2
CDR3: CASRKGLSGVAGELFF
DNA: TGTGCCAGCAGGAAGGGACTTTCTGGGGTAGCCGGGGAGCTGTTTTTT

D: NA
size: NA
V: TRBV28
J: TRBJ2-1
CDR3: CASSSTFNSYNEQFF
DNA: TGTGCCAGCAGCTCGACTTTCAACTCCTACAATGAGCAGTTCTTC

D: NA
size: few
V: TRBV7-8
J: TRBJ1-5
CDR3: CASSRDSGGHRVRQPQHF
DNA: TGTGCCAGCAGCCGAGACTCGGGGGGACACAGGGTACGACAGCCCCAGCATTTT

D: TRBD1
size: once
V: TRBV10-3
J: TRBJ1-6
CDR3: CAISESGTGASSPLHF
DNA: TGTGCCATCAGTGAGTCGGGGACAGGGGCTTCTTCACCCCTCCACTTT

D: TRBD2
size: NA
V: TRBV27
J: TRBJ2-7
CDR3: CASSLGSRLAGFYEQYF
DNA: TGTGCCAGCAGTTTAGGGTCTAGACTAGCGGGTTTTTACGAGCAGTACTTC

D: TRBD2
size: NA
V: TRBV27
J: TRBJ2-5
CDR3: CASRDRLAGMETQYF
DNA: TGTGCCAGCAGGGACCGACTAGCGGGAATGGAGACCCAGTACTTC

D: NA
size: NA
V: TRBV20-1
J: TRBJ2-1
CDR3: CSCGRGNEQFF
DNA: TGCAGTTGTGGGCGGGGCAATGAGCAGTTCTTC

D: NA
size: NA
V: TRBV6-2/TRBV6-3
J: TRBJ2-5
CDR3: CASSYRLTVQETQYF
DNA: TGTGCCAGCAGTTATAGGTTGACAGTCCAAGAGACCCAGTACTTC

D: NA
size: NA
V: TRBV11-2
J: TRBJ2-7
CDR3: CASSLAVYEQYF
DNA: TGTGCCAGCAGCTTAGCCGTATACGAGCAGTACTTC

D: TRBD1
size: NA
V: TRBV7-2
J: TRBJ1-1
CDR3: CASSSRTGLNMNTEAFF
DNA: TGTGCCAGCAGCTCCCGGACAGGGCTCAACATGAACACTGAAGCTTTCTTT